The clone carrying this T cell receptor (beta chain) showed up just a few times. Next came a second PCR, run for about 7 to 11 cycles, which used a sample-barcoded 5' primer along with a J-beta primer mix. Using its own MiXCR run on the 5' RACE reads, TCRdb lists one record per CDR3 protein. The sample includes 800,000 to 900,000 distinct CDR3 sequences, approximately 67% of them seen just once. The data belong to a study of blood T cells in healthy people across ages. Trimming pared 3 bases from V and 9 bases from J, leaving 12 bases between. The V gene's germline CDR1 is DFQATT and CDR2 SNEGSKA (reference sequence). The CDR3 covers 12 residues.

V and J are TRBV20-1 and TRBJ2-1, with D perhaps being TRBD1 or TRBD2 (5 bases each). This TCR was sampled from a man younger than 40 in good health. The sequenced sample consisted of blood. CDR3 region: CSASPRESEQFF. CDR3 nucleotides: TGCAGTGCTAGCCCCAGGGAGAGTGAGCAGTTCTTC.